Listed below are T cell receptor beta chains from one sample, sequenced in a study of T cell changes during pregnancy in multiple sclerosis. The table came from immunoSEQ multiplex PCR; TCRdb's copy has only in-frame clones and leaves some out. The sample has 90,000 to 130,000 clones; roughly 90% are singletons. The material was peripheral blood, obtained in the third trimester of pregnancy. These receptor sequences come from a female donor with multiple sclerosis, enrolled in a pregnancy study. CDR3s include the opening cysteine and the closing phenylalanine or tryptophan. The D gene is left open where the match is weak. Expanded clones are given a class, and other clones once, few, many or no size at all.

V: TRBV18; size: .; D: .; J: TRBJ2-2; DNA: TGTGCCAGCTCACCAGATGGGGGCAGGCGCACCGGGGAGCTGTTTTTT; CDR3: CASSPDGGRRTGELFF
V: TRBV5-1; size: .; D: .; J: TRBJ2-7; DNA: TGCGCCAGCAGTCCGGACAGCTACGAGCAGTACTTC; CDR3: CASSPDSYEQYF
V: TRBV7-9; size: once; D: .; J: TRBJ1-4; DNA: TGTGCCAGCAGCCGACAAGCAACTAATGAAAAACTGTTTTTT; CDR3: CASSRQATNEKLFF
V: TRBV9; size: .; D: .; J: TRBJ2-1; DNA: TGTGCCAGCAGCACAAGCGGCCTCTCCTACAATGAGCAGTTCTTC; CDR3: CASSTSGLSYNEQFF
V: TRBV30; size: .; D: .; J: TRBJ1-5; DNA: TGTGCCTGGAGCCGGGACTCTAACAATCAGCCCCAGCATTTT; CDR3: CAWSRDSNNQPQHF
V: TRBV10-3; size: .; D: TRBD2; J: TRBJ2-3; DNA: TGTGCCATCAGTGCTTCGACTAGCGGGGCGACAGATACGCAGTATTTT; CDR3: CAISASTSGATDTQYF
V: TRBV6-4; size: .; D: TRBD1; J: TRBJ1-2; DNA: TGTGCCAGCAGTCCGGGACAGGGGGTCGGCTATGGCTACACCTTC; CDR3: CASSPGQGVGYGYTF
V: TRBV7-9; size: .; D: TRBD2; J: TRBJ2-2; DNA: TGTGCCAGCAGCTCCACTAGCGGGGGGTTCACCGGGGAGCTGTTTTTT; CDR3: CASSSTSGGFTGELFF
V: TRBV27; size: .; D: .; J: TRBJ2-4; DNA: TGTGCCAGCAGTCCCTTGGACAGACACAAAAACATTCAGTACTTC; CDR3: CASSPLDRHKNIQYF
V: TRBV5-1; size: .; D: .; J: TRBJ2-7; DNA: TGCGCCAGCAGCTTGGCGGCAGGCCCTTCCTACGAGCAGTACTTC; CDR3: CASSLAAGPSYEQYF
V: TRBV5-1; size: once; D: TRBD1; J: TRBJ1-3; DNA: TGCGCCAGCAGCCTCACCGGGACAGGGGACGGTGGAAACACCATATATTTT; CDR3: CASSLTGTGDGGNTIYF
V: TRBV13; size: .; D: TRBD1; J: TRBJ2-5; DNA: TGTGCCAGCAGCCAGGGGGCCGACGGGGAGACCCAGTACTTC; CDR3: CASSQGADGETQYF
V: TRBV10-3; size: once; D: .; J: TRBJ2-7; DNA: TGTGCCATCAGTGGAGGCAGCTACGAGCAGTACTTC; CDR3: CAISGGSYEQYF
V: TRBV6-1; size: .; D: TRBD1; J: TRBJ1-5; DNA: TGTGCCAGCAGAGAGCAGGGGGTCAACGATCAGCCCCAGCATTTT; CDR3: CASREQGVNDQPQHF
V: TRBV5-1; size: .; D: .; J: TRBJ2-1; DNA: TGCGCCAGCAGCCCTGCCGGAGCGAGCTCCTACAATGAGCAGTTCTTC; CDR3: CASSPAGASSYNEQFF
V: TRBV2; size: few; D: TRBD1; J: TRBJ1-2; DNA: TGTGCCAGCAGTGAAGGGGCAGGGGGAGGATATGGCTACACCTTC; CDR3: CASSEGAGGGYGYTF
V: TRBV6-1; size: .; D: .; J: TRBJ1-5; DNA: TGTGCCAGCAGTGAAATTTTAAGCAATCAGCCCCAGCATTTT; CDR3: CASSEILSNQPQHF
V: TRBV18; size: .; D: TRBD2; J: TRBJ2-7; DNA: TGTGCCAGCTCACCCACCCGCGGGGGGCCCTACGAGCAGTACTTC; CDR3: CASSPTRGGPYEQYF
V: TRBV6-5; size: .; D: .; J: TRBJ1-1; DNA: TGTGCCAGCAAAGGCAGGCGCGCTGAAGCTTTCTTT; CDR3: CASKGRRAEAFF
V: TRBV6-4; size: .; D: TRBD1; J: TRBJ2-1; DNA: TGTGCCAGCAGTCCAGGGACAGGGGTTAACAATGAGCAGTTCTTC; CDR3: CASSPGTGVNNEQFF
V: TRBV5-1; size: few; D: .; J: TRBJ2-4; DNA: TGCGCCAGCAGCCAGGACAGTGAGATAGCCAAAAACATTCAGTACTTC; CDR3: CASSQDSEIAKNIQYF
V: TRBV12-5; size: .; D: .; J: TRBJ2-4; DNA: TGTGCTAGTGCCTATGACTCAGCCAAAAACATTCAGTACTTC; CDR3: CASAYDSAKNIQYF
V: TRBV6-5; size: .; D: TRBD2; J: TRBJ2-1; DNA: TGTGCCAGCAGAGAGGGACTAGCTAACAATGAGCAGTTCTTC; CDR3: CASREGLANNEQFF
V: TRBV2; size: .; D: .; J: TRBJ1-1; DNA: TGTGCCAGCAGTGAAGCGCATCGGAGGAACACTGAAGCTTTCTTT; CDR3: CASSEAHRRNTEAFF
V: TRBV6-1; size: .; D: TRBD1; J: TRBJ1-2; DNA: TGTGCCAGCAGTGCCGGGACAGGGGGTGGCTACACCTTC; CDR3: CASSAGTGGGYTF
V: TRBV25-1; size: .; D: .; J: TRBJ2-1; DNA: TGTGCCAGCAGTGCCGGGGGAGAGAGAGAGCAGTTCTTC; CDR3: CASSAGGEREQFF
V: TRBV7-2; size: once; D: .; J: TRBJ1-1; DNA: TGTGCCAGCAGCTTAGGGGGCTCGAACACTGAAGCTTTCTTT; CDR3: CASSLGGSNTEAFF
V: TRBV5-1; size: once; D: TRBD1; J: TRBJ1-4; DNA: TGCGCCAGCAGCTTTGACAGGGTGACTAATGAAAAACTGTTTTTT; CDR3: CASSFDRVTNEKLFF
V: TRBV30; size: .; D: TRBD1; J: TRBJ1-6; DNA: TGTGCCTGGACGCCGGGACAGATATTCTCCTATAATTCACCCCTCCACTTT; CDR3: CAWTPGQIFSYNSPLHF
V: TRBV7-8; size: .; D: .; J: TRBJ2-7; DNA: TGTGCCAGCAGCTTAGCTGCTGCGCGGGTGGCCTACGAGCAGTACTTC; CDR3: CASSLAAARVAYEQYF
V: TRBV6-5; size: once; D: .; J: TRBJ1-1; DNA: TGTGCCAGCAGTTACTCCGGGGGGAACACTGAAGCTTTCTTT; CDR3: CASSYSGGNTEAFF
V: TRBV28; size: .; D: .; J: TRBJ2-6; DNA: TGTGCCAGCAGTTTTCCCCAGGGTACTGGGGCCAACGTCCTGACTTTC; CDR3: CASSFPQGTGANVLTF
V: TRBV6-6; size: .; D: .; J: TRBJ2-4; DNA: TGTGCCAGCACCCCGGGACTTCATGGGGACATTCAGTACTTC; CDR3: CASTPGLHGDIQYF
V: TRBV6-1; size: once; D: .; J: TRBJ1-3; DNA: TGTGCCAGCACCCCAGCAGGGAATGGAAACACCATATATTTT; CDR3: CASTPAGNGNTIYF
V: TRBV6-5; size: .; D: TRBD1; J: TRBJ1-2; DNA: TGTGCCAGCAGGAGACAGGGAGCGGTCGGCTACACCTTC; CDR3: CASRRQGAVGYTF
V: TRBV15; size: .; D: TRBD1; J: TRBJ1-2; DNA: TGTGCCACCAGCAGAGCTGGGACAGACTATGGCTACACCTTC; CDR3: CATSRAGTDYGYTF